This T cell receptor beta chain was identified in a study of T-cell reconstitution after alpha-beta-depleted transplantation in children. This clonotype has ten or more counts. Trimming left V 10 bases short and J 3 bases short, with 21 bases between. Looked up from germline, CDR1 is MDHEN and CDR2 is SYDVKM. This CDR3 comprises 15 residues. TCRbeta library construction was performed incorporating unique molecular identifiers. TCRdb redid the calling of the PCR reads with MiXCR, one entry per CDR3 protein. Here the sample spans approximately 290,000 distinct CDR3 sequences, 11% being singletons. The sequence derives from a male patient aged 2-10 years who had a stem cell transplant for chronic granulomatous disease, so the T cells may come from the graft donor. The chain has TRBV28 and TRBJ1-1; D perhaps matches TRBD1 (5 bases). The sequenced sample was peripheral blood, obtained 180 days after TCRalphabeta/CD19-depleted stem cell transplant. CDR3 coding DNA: TGTGCCACCCTATGGGGGACCCGGTTGGACACTGAAGCTTTCTTT. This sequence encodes CATLWGTRLDTEAFF.